This TCR beta chain was recorded in a study of T-cell reconstitution after alpha-beta-depleted transplantation in children. General study results and limits: One year after transplant, T-cell counts and diversity came mostly from newly produced T cells. Several hundred expanded graft clones reportedly supplied alpha-beta T cells about two months after transplant.

The CDR3 sequence is 15 residues long. After removal of 0 bases from V and 9 bases from J, the junction contained 7 bases not matched to a gene. Germline V gives CDR1 SGHRS, CDR2 YFSETQ. This clonotype was detected only a few times. What it binds is unknown. A library of TCRbeta sequences, prepared with unique molecular identifiers, was generated. TCRdb reprocessed the PCR reads via MiXCR and lists one record per CDR3 protein. The sample has 900,000 or so distinct CDR3 sequences, 15% to 20% seen once; the top ten hold approximately 5%. Here the sequenced sample was PBMCs, mostly from graft donor cells, taken 360 days after TCRalphabeta/CD19-depleted stem cell transplant. This clonotype was sampled from a male patient under 18 who had a stem cell transplant for acute lymphoblastic leukemia, so the T cells may come from the graft donor. V usage is TRBV5-1 and J usage is TRBJ2-1, with TRBD2 matching 9 bases. CDR3 sequence (DNA): TGCGCCAGCAGCTTGGGACGTAGCGGGAGTAGTGAGCAGTTCTTC. This translates into CASSLGRSGSSEQFF.